These 7 T cell receptor beta chains share one sample of origin, sequenced in a study of T cells after posttransplantation cyclophosphamide. Treatment was busulfan-fludarabine conditioning, a marrow graft, and cyclophosphamide on days +3 and +4. Libraries were prepared by immunoSEQ multiplex PCR; TCRdb keeps only in-frame clonotypes and omits some of them. The sample contains 5,000 to 5,500 clones, none of them singletons. The sequences come from PBMCs, collected after allogeneic stem cell transplant with posttransplant cyclophosphamide. All receptors derive from a female patient in her 30s who received an allogeneic stem cell transplant from an unrelated donor, was CMV-positive, and had acute and chronic GVHD. A share of the T cells may be of graft donor origin.

This clone has just a few counts. The genes are TRBV7-9 and TRBJ2-3; D perhaps matches TRBD2 (5 bases). CDR1 and CDR2 (germline): SEHNR, FQNEAQ (reference sequence). Trimming took 5 bases from V and 1 from J, leaving 7 bases between them. The CDR3 covers 13 residues. The CDR3 sequence: CASSELGTDTQYF. The CDR3 region has the DNA TGTGCCAGCAGCGAACTAGGCACAGATACGCAGTATTTT.

In this sample, this clone turned up many times. The chain has TRBV19 and TRBJ2-1; tentative D call: TRBD2 (5 bases). Trimming cost V 1 base and J 9 bases, with 13 bases left between them. Germline loops: CDR1 LNHDA, CDR2 SQIVND (reference sequence). CDR3 length equals 14 residues. The CDR3 nucleotides are TGTGCCAGTAGTATAGGCCCCCGGGGATCTGAGCAGTTCTTC. It translates to CASSIGPRGSEQFF.

In its sample, this clone ranks as medium-sized. At one of its ends the junction is not consistent with the germline gene, which may arise from a read error. This chain joins TRBV6-6 and TRBJ2-7, with 7 positions matching TRBD2. From germline, CDR1 is MNHNY and CDR2 SVGAGI (reference sequence). There are 12 residues in the CDR3. CDR3 residues: CASRSSGAESNF. The CDR3, as DNA: TGTGCCAGCAGATCGAGCGGGGCTGAGAGCAACTTC.

In its sample, this clone was seen many times. The rearrangement uses TRBV7-9 and TRBJ2-7; possible D gene TRBD1, 7 bases. CDR3 length equals 14 residues. Germline CDR1 SEHNR, CDR2 FQNEAQ (reference sequence). Deletions cut 2 bases from V and 3 bases from J, with 11 bases between. Written as DNA, the CDR3 is TGTGCCAGCAGCTTATGGCAGGGGGGCTACGAGCAGTACTTC. Protein sequence: CASSLWQGGYEQYF.

This clone was observed at least ten times. The genes are TRBV6-1 and TRBJ2-7; TRBD1 matches 10 bases. V gave up 6 bases and J gave up 5 bases; unmatched junction bases: 1. From germline, CDR1 is MNHNS and CDR2 SASEGT. The CDR3 is 12 amino acids. The CDR3 DNA follows: TGTGCCAGCAGCGGGACAGGGGACGAGCAGTACTTC. Protein sequence: CASSGTGDEQYF.

This clone was counted many times. The chain carries TRBV18 and TRBJ1-2; 8 bases map to TRBD1. V shed 6 bases, J shed 3 bases, and the junction held 6 bases outside the gene matches. The germline V gene has CDR1 KGHSH and CDR2 LQKENI. This CDR3 has 14 amino acids. The CDR3 reads CASSPQGADYGYTF. CDR3 bases: TGTGCCAGCTCTCCTCAGGGGGCGGACTATGGCTACACCTTC. Full variable domain (outside the CDR3, taken from reference TRBV18 and TRBJ1-2): NAGVMQNPRHLVRRRGQEARLRCSPMKGHSHVYWYRQLPEEGLKFMVYLQKENIIDESGMPKERFSAEFPKEGPSILRIQQVVRGDSAAYFCASSPQGADYGYTFGSGTRLTVV.

This clone showed up many times. The chain couples TRBV11-2 to TRBJ1-2; 7 nucleotides line up with TRBD1. V dropped 5 bases and J dropped 5; count of bases not matched to a gene: 5. Per germline, CDR1 SGHAT and CDR2 FQNNGV. The CDR3 is 13 residues long. The CDR3 reads CASSEDRTYGYTF. In DNA, the CDR3 is TGTGCCAGCAGCGAGGACAGGACTTATGGCTACACCTTC. The complete variable domain, with remaining parts taken from reference TRBV11-2 and TRBJ1-2, reads EAGVAQSPRYKIIEKRQSVAFWCNPISGHATLYWYQQILGQGPKLLIQFQNNGVVDDSQLPKDRFSAERLKGVDSTLKIQPAKLEDSAVYLCASSEDRTYGYTFGSGTRLTVV.